The TCR beta chain under discussion was sequenced for a study of CD4 T cells in relation to SARS-CoV-2 and coronaviruses. Study at large: The negative reference was HIV-1 Nef peptide pool or peptide-free culture. The study, taken as a whole, reports: Crossreactive clones expanded significantly less to SARS-CoV-2 than monoreactive clones.

Clones were sequenced by immunoSEQ multiplex PCR, and TCRdb holds only the in-frame ones, with some missing. The table has about 21,000 clones, about 80% seen once. Before the COVID-19 pandemic, during about 2011-2019, CD4+ T cells were taken from unexposed donors. The cells were cultured for approximately ten days before CD4+ T cells were isolated. Germline V CDR1 and CDR2: LNHDA, SQIVND (reference sequence). The CDR3 is made up of 14 amino acids. The V end lost 7 bases, the J end lost 3 bases, and 13 bases lay between the germline ends. There are a few counts of this clone. Its target is not known. The sample taken for sequencing was CD4+ T cells from PBMCs, cultured in vitro. V and J are TRBV19 and TRBJ2-1, with no clear D. This clonotype was sampled from a human donor in good health. CDR3 region: CASNLGDGYNEQFF. Here the CDR3 DNA reads TGTGCCAGTAACCTAGGAGATGGCTACAATGAGCAGTTCTTC.